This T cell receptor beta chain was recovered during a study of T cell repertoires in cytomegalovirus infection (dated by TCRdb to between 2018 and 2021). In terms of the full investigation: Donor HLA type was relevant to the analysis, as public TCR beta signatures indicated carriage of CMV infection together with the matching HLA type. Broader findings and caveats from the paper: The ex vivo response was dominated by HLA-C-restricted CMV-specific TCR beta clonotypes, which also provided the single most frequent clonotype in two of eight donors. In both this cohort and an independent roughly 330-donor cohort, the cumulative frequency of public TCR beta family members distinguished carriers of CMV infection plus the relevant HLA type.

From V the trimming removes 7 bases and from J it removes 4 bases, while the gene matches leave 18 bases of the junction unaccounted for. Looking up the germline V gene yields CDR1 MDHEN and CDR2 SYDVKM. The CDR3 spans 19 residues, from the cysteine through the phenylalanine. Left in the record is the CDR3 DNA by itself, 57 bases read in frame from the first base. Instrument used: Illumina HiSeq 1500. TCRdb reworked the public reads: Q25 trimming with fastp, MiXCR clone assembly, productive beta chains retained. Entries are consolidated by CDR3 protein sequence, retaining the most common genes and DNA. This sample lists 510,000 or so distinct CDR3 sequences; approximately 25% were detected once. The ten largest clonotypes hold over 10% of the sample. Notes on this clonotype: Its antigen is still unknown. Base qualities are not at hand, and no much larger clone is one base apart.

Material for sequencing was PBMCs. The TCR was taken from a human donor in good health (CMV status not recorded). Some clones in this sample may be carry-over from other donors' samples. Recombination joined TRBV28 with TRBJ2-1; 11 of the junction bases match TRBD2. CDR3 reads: CASKAAAGLAGGVYNEQFF. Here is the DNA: TGTGCCAGCAAAGCGGCAGCCGGGTTAGCGGGAGGGGTGTACAATGAGCAGTTCTTC.